One sample yielded the 22 T cell receptor beta chains listed below, sequenced in a study of a mutant IDH1 vaccine in newly diagnosed glioma. TCRdb keeps only in-frame clones here, not all; method: immunoSEQ multiplex PCR. The data hold 60,000 or so clones, with about 85% observed a single time. These receptors have no known antigen. Indicated time point: week 23, last vaccination. Doses comprised 300 ug of mutant IDH1 20-mer peptide each, plus topical imiquimod. The material was PBMCs, obtained from a glioma patient whose treatment included an IDH1 peptide vaccine. The receptor set was obtained from a man between 25 and 39 years old with glioma.

The gene calls are TRBV5-4 and TRBJ2-6, with D perhaps assigned TRBD1 or TRBD2 (5 bases each). There are 17 residues in the CDR3. Trimming cost V 1 base and J 4 bases, with 15 bases left between them. Germline CDR1 and CDR2: SGHNT and YYREEE (reference sequence). CDR3: CASSLQRWGLGANVLTF. CDR3 nucleotide sequence: TGTGCCAGCAGCTTGCAACGGTGGGGGTTGGGGGCCAACGTCCTGACTTTC.

This chain joins TRBV5-4 and TRBJ1-1; weak D call: TRBD1 (6 bases). Trimming took off 4 bases at V and 5 bases at J, with 12 bases between the two ends. Germline CDR1 is SGHNT and CDR2 is YYREEE (reference sequence). This CDR3 region has 13 residues. DNA of the CDR3: TGTGCCAGCAGCCCACAGGGATATACTGAAGCTTTCTTT. It yields the protein CASSPQGYTEAFF.

The genes are TRBV7-6 and TRBJ2-3; TRBD2 matches 11 bases. V lost 3 bases, J lost 4 bases, and 6 bases stayed unmatched. In germline, CDR1 is SGHVS, CDR2 FNYEAQ. The CDR3 runs 16 residues. The CDR3 spells CASSLASGGSADTQYF. DNA for the CDR3: TGTGCCAGCAGCTTGGCTAGCGGGGGGAGTGCAGATACGCAGTATTTT. The complete variable domain, with remaining parts taken from reference TRBV7-6 and TRBJ2-3, reads GAGVSQSPRYKVTKRGQDVALRCDPISGHVSLYWYRQALGQGPEFLTYFNYEAQQDKSGLPNDRFSAERPEGSISTLTIQRTEQRDSAMYRCASSLASGGSADTQYFGPGTRLTVL.

As DNA, the CDR3 is TGTGCCACCTGGGACAGGGGACTAGCCAAAAACATTCAGTACTTC. The encoded protein is CATWDRGLAKNIQYF. The rearrangement uses TRBV27 and TRBJ2-4; 10 bases are a match to TRBD1. Germline-derived CDR1 and CDR2 are MNHEY and SMNVEV (reference sequence). The CDR3 runs 15 residues. The trim removed 10 bases at V and 0 bases at J, leaving 6 bases unmatched.

The rearrangement links TRBV19 to TRBJ2-3; 8 nucleotides match TRBD2. V lost 8 bases, J lost 14 bases, and 6 bases stayed unmatched. Germline V gene sequence: CDR1 LNHDA, CDR2 SQIVND (reference sequence). This CDR3 contains 10 residues. In DNA, the CDR3 is TGTGCCAGTCGGGGGGGCCATACGTATTTT. It specifies CASRGGHTYF.

The chain combines TRBV27 with TRBJ1-5; D ambiguous. This CDR3 is built from 14 residues. The germline CDR1 and CDR2 sequences are MNHEY and SMNVEV (reference sequence). V was shortened by 3 bases and J by 0 bases, with 6 bases between the two germline ends. The CDR3 loop is CASSLRNSNQPQHF. CDR3 DNA sequence: TGTGCCAGCAGTTTGAGGAATAGCAATCAGCCCCAGCATTTT.

The genes are TRBV9 and TRBJ2-3, with 10 nucleotides matching TRBD2. The CDR3 loop spans 17 amino acids. With 3 bases clipped from V and 2 bases from J, the junction kept 9 bases outside the gene matches. Germline CDR1 is SGDLS and CDR2 is YYNGEE. The CDR3 protein is CASSEPIAGGYTDTQYF. CDR3 bases: TGTGCCAGCAGCGAGCCAATAGCGGGGGGATACACAGATACGCAGTATTTT.

This sequence joins TRBV27 and TRBJ2-5; TRBD1 matches 7 bases. Trimming removed 4 bases from V and 6 bases from J; junction bases left unmatched: 8. The CDR3 is 14 residues long. Per germline, CDR1 MNHEY and CDR2 SMNVEV (reference sequence). CDR3 DNA: TGTGCCAGCAGTTATGACAGGGTAGGAAAGACCCAGTACTTC. This encodes CASSYDRVGKTQYF.

As to this clone: One end of the junction fails to match germline, which may point to a read error. This CDR3 is also generated by other DNA sequences in the sample. V is TRBV14 and J is TRBJ1-2; a weak D match, TRBD1 (6 bases). The germline gives CDR1 SGHDN, CDR2 FVKESK. CDR3 length: 14 amino acids. The CDR3 loop reads CASSPPGTRGGYTF. CDR3 coding DNA: TGTGCCAGCAGCCCCCCCGGGACCCGGGGGGGCTACACTTTC. Supplemented by reference TRBV14 and TRBJ1-2, the full variable domain reads EAGVTQFPSHSVIEKGQTVTLRCDPISGHDNLYWYRRVMGKEIKFLLHFVKESKQDESGMPNNRFLAERTGGTYSTLKVQPAELEDSGVYFCASSPPGTRGGYTFGSGTRLTVV.

This chain connects TRBV13 to TRBJ1-1, with 9 bases lining up with TRBD1. The germline V gene encodes CDR1 PRHDT and CDR2 FYEKMQ (reference sequence). Germline trimming cut 5 bases from V and 11 bases from J; bases unmatched to any gene: 12. The CDR3 spans 14 residues. In DNA, the CDR3 is TGTGCCAGCAGCATGGACAGGGGCCCAGGTGGGGCTTTCTTT. It codes for CASSMDRGPGGAFF.

In its sample, this clone was seen once. The CDR3: CASSWDSGRNSPLHF. As DNA, the CDR3 is TGTGCCAGCAGTTGGGACAGCGGACGTAATTCACCCCTCCACTTT. V is TRBV27 and J is TRBJ1-6; 7 nucleotides line up with TRBD1. This CDR3 region has 15 residues. V lost 4 bases and J lost 6; bases outside the gene matches: 6. CDR1 and CDR2 from the germline V gene are MNHEY and SMNVEV (reference sequence).

CDR3 bases: TGCGCCAGCAGCTTGGTGGTGGGGTCGGAGACCCAGTACTTC. It yields the protein CASSLVVGSETQYF. V gene TRBV5-1 combines with J gene TRBJ2-5; D is unclear. V was trimmed by 0 bases and J by 5 bases, leaving 11 bases between them. This CDR3 has 14 residues. The germline V gene encodes CDR1 SGHRS and CDR2 YFSETQ. Together with reference TRBV5-1 and TRBJ2-5, the CDR3 gives the full variable domain: KAGVTQTPRYLIKTRGQQVTLSCSPISGHRSVSWYQQTPGQGLQFLFEYFSETQRNKGNFPGRFSGRQFSNSRSEMNVSTLELGDSALYLCASSLVVGSETQYFGPGTRLLVL.

DNA for the CDR3: TGTGCCAGCAGCCTATTTCCGGGTGGATTGGTCAACGGGGAGCTGTTTTTT. Its protein is CASSLFPGGLVNGELFF. The chain couples TRBV5-6 to TRBJ2-2; D uncertain. Germline V gives CDR1 SGHDT, CDR2 YYEEEE. There are 17 residues in the CDR3. Trimming cost V 4 bases and J 7 bases, with 23 bases left between them.

The chain recombines TRBV6-5 with TRBJ2-5; 9 bases fit TRBD2. V lost 4 bases to trimming and J lost 2 bases; unmatched junction nucleotides: 8. This CDR3 region has 16 residues. The V gene's germline CDR1 is MNHEY and CDR2 SVGAGI. CDR3: CASSSSGTAIQETQYF. In nucleotides, the CDR3 is TGTGCCAGCAGTTCTAGCGGGACTGCCATACAAGAGACCCAGTACTTC.

The chain links TRBV4-1 to TRBJ2-1, with a weak D call TRBD1 (5 bases). V dropped 3 bases and J dropped 0 bases, with 15 bases sitting between them. CDR3 length: 17 amino acids. Germline loops: CDR1 MGHRA, CDR2 YSYEKL. The CDR3 bases are TGCGCCAGCAGCCATGCAGGGTTTCCGAGCTCCTACAATGAGCAGTTCTTC. Translation: CASSHAGFPSSYNEQFF.

The rearrangement links TRBV27 to TRBJ1-2, with 8 bases lining up with TRBD1. Looked up from germline, CDR1 is MNHEY and CDR2 is SMNVEV (reference sequence). J lost 1 base, V lost 7 bases, and 8 bases had no gene match. The CDR3 is made up of 15 amino acids. CDR3 in amino acids: CASTPQGASNYGYTF. Here the CDR3 DNA reads TGTGCCAGCACACCCCAGGGGGCAAGTAACTATGGCTACACCTTC.

This clone has only a few counts. The chain combines TRBV4-1 with TRBJ2-5; 12 nucleotides align to TRBD2. This CDR3 has 17 amino acids. With V trimmed by 1 base and J by 2 bases, 5 bases remained unmatched. The V gene's germline CDR1 is MGHRA and CDR2 YSYEKL. Written as DNA, the CDR3 is TGCGCCAGCAGCCAAGGTGGCCTAGCGGGGGGGCAAGAGACCCAGTACTTC. Translation gives CASSQGGLAGGQETQYF.

V is TRBV2 and J is TRBJ2-7; 13 positions agree with TRBD2. Germline-derived CDR1 and CDR2 are SNHLY and FYNNEI. The CDR3 totals 16 residues. Losses at the gene ends were 6 bases for V and 2 bases for J; bases not matched to a gene: 7. CDR3 bases: TGTGCCAGCAGAAGGACTAGCGGGGGAAAAACCTACGAGCAGTACTTC. It encodes CASRRTSGGKTYEQYF.

This clone was counted between two and nine times. The chain joins TRBV9 to TRBJ1-1; TRBD1 agrees at 9 bases. CDR1 and CDR2 from the germline V gene are SGDLS and YYNGEE. J lost 5 bases, V lost 3 bases, and 8 bases had no gene match. The CDR3 loop spans 15 amino acids. The DNA for the CDR3 is TGTGCCAGCAGCGCTTTGGGACAGGGACGGACTGAAGCTTTCTTT. Amino acid sequence: CASSALGQGRTEAFF.

On this clone itself: The junction differs from germline at one of its ends, possibly a read error. The chain links TRBV20-1 to TRBJ2-3, with D possibly called TRBD1 or TRBD2 (5 bases each). The CDR3 has 11 amino acids. From germline, CDR1 is DFQATT and CDR2 SNEGSKA (reference sequence). CDR3 sequence: CSATGYQQVRF. Written as DNA, the CDR3 is TGCAGTGCTACGGGATACCAACAGGTTCGTTTT.

This clone was found once. The genes are TRBV7-9 and TRBJ2-5; either TRBD1 or TRBD2 may supply D (5 bases each). The germline CDR1 and CDR2 sequences are SEHNR and FQNEAQ (reference sequence). Trimming pared 1 base from V and 6 bases from J, leaving 15 bases between. This CDR3 region has 15 residues. The DNA for the CDR3 is TGTGCCAGCAGCTTAGACGTAGAGGGGAAAAAGACCCAGTACTTC. Its protein is CASSLDVEGKKTQYF.

The chain has TRBV6-5 and TRBJ2-1; 8 nucleotides agree with TRBD1. Germline values: CDR1 MNHEY, CDR2 SVGAGI. The V gene end was trimmed by 7 bases and the J gene end by 4 bases; junction bases not matched to a gene: 6. This CDR3 has 14 amino acids. The CDR3 nucleotides are TGTGCCAGCACCCCGACAGGGGAGTACAATGAGCAGTTCTTC. It yields the protein CASTPTGEYNEQFF.